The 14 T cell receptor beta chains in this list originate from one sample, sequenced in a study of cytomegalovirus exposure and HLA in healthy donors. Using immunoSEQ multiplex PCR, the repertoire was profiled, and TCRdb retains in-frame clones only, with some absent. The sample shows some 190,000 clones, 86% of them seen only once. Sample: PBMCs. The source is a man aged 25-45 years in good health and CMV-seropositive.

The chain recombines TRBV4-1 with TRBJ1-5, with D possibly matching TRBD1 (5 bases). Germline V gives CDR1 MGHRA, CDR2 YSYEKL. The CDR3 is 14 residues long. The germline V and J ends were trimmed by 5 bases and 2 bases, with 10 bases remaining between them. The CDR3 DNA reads TGCGCCAGCAGCTACCGAGGGGGCAATCAGCCCCAGCATTTT. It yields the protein CASSYRGGNQPQHF.

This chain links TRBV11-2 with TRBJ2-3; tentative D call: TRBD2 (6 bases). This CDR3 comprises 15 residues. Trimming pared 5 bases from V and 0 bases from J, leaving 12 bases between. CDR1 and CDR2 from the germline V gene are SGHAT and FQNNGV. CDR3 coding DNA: TGTGCCAGCAGCCGCGGGACTGCTAGCACAGATACGCAGTATTTT. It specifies CASSRGTASTDTQYF.

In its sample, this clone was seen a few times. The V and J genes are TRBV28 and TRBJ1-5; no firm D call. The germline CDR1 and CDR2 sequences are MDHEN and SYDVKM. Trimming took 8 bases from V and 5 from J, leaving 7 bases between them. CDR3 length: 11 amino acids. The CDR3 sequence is CASASYQPQHF. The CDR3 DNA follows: TGTGCCAGCGCCTCTTATCAGCCCCAGCATTTT. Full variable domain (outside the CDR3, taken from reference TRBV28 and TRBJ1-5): DVKVTQSSRYLVKRTGEKVFLECVQDMDHENMFWYRQDPGLGLRLIYFSYDVKMKEKGDIPEGYSVSREKKERFSLILESASTNQTSMYLCASASYQPQHFGDGTRLSIL.

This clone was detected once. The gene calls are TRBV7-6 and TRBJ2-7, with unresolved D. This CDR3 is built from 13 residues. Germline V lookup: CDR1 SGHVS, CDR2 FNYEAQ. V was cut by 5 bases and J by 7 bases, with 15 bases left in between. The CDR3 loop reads CASSVFGPQEQYF. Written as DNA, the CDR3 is TGTGCCAGCAGCGTGTTCGGACCCCAGGAGCAGTACTTC.

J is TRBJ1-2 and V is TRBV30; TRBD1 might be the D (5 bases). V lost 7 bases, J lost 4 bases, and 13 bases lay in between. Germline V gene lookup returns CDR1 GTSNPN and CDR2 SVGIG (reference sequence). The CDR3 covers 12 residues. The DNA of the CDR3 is TGTGCCTTGTTAGGGGTGAGCTATGGCTACACCTTC. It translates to CALLGVSYGYTF.

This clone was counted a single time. CDR3 nucleotides: TGTGCCATCGGGGTTATCAGTAACTATGGCTACACCTTC. Translation: CAIGVISNYGYTF. The J gene is TRBJ1-2, the V gene TRBV10-3; no clear D gene. The germline gives CDR1 ENHRY, CDR2 SYGVKD. Deletions cut 8 bases from V and 1 base from J, with 11 bases between. The CDR3 covers 13 residues.

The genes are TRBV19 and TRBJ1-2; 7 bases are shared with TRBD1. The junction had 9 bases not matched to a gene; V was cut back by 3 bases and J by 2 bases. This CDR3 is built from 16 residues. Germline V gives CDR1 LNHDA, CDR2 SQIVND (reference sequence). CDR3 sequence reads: CASSIGRGTENYGYTF. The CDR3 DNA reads TGTGCCAGTAGTATCGGACGTGGGACAGAGAACTATGGCTACACCTTC.

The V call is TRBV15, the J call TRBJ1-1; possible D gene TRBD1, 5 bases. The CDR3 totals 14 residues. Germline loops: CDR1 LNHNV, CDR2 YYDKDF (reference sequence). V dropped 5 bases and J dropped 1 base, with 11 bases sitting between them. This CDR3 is CATSYDSKNTEAFF. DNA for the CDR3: TGTGCCACCAGCTATGACAGCAAGAACACTGAAGCTTTCTTT.

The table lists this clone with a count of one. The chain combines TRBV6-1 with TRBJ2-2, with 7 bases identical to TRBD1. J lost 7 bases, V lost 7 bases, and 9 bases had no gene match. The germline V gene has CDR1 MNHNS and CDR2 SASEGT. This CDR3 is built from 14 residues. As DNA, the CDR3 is TGTGCCAGCACTGACAGGGTACGAGGCGGGGAGCTGTTTTTT. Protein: CASTDRVRGGELFF.

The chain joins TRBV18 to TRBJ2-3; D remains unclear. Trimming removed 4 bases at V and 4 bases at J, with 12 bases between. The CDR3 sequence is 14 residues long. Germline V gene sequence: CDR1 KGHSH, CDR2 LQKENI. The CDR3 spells CASSRSYEADTQYF. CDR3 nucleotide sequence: TGTGCCAGCTCACGCTCATATGAGGCAGATACGCAGTATTTT.

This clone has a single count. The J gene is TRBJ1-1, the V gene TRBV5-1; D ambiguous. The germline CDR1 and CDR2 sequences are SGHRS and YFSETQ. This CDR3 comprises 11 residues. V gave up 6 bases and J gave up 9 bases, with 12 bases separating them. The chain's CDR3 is CASIRGDKAFF. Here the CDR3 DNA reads TGCGCCAGCATACGGGGAGATAAAGCTTTCTTT.

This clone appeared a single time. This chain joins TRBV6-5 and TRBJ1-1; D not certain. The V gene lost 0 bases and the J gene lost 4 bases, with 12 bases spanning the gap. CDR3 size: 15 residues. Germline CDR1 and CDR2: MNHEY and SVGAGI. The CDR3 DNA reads TGTGCCAGCAGTTACTCGACGCGGGGAGGCACTGAAGCTTTCTTT. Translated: CASSYSTRGGTEAFF.

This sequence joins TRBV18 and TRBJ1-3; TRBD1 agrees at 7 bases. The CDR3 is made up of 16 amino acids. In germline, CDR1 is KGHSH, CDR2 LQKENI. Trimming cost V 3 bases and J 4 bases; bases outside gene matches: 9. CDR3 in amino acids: CASSPTGQLIGNTIYF. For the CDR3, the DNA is TGTGCCAGCTCACCCACGGGACAGTTAATCGGAAACACCATATATTTT.

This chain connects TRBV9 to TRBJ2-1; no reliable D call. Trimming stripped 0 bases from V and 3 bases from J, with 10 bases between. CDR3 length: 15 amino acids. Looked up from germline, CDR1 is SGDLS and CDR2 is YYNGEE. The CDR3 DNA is TGTGCCAGCAGCGTAGGACCGTACCTCTACAATGAGCAGTTCTTC. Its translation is CASSVGPYLYNEQFF.